This T cell receptor beta chain was documented in a study of tissue T cells after allogeneic stem cell transplantation. Study-level findings and limits: This small cohort was clinically heterogeneous, and sampling depth was a limitation.

The germline V gene has CDR1 NNHNN and CDR2 SYGAGS (reference sequence). Trimming pared 2 bases from V and 3 bases from J, leaving 12 bases between. There are 14 residues in the CDR3. Sequencing of TCRbeta CDR3 at survey depth gave sequences and template counts. Clones were sequenced by immunoSEQ multiplex PCR, and TCRdb holds only the in-frame ones, with some missing. The sample lists under 1,500 clones, approximately 50% occurring once. In regard to this clone: Its antigen remains unknown. The gene names here belong to mouse. The CDR3 end lies 1 residue beyond the end of the read and is filled in from the germline J gene.

Time point in this sample: mouse harvest day 14 after allogeneic transplant. Tail vein injection delivered 10^7 T-cell-depleted bone marrow cells and 10^6 splenic CD5+ T cells. Mice had MHC-mismatched B6 into BALB/c GVHD, sampled day 7 or 14. This clonotype originated in a female BALB/c mouse given C57BL/6 T cells with graft-versus-host disease after an allogeneic hematopoietic cell transplant. The sample comprised spleen. The chain couples TRBV13-2 to TRBJ2-7; D is ambiguous. The CDR3: CASGDPPTLYEQYF. The CDR3 DNA, read in part, is TGTGCCAGCGGTGACCCCCCGACTCTCTATGAACAGTAC.